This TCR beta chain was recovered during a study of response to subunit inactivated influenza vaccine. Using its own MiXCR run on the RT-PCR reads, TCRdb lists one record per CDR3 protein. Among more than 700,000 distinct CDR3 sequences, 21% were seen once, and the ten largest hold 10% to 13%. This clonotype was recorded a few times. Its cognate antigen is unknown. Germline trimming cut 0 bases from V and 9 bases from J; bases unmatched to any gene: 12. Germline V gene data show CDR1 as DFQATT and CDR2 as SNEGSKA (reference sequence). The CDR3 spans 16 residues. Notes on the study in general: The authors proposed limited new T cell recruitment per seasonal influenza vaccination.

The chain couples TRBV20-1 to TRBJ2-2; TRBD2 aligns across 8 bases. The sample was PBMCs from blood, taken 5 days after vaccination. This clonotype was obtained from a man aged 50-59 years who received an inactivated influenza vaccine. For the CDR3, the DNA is TGCAGTGCTAGAGATCCCCCGGGTAGCGGGAATAGGGAGCTGTTTTTT. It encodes CSARDPPGSGNRELFF.